Listed below are T cell receptor beta chains from one sample, sequenced in a study of blood T cell repertoires in COVID-19. Generated by immunoSEQ multiplex PCR, the TCRdb table keeps only in-frame clones and is missing some. The sample carries approximately 150,000 clones, about four fifths recorded once. Specimen: peripheral blood. The receptors come from a woman in her 70s who had recovered from COVID-19. CDR3s include the opening cysteine and the closing phenylalanine or tryptophan. D genes are given only for firm matches. A clone size is listed for some rows: how often the clone was seen (once, few, many), or a class if it is expanded.

>NA|TRBV9|NA|TRBJ2-5
TGTGCCAGCAGCTCCCATACAGGGAGGGCCCAGTACTTC
CASSSHTGRAQYF
>NA|TRBV7-9|NA|TRBJ1-2
TGTGCCAGCAGCCGCGGACAGACCTATGGCTACACCTTC
CASSRGQTYGYTF
>NA|TRBV2|TRBD1|TRBJ1-2
TGTGCCAGCGGGTCGGGGTACAGGGGCAACTATGGCTACACCTTC
CASGSGYRGNYGYTF
>few|TRBV7-9|TRBD1|TRBJ2-3
TGTGCCAGCAGCTCGACAGGGTTCAGCACAGATACGCAGTATTTT
CASSSTGFSTDTQYF
>NA|TRBV6-5|NA|TRBJ1-2
TGTGCCAGCAGCGCCCAGCCAGGGCCGTATGGCTACACCTTC
CASSAQPGPYGYTF
>NA|TRBV6-5|TRBD2|TRBJ2-7
TGTGCCAGCAGTTGGTGGGGCGGGAGTAAGAGGGAGCAGTACTTC
CASSWWGGSKREQYF
>NA|TRBV29-1|NA|TRBJ2-5
TGCAGCGTTGAACAGACAGGAGAGACCCAGTACTTC
CSVEQTGETQYF
>NA|TRBV7-2|TRBD1|TRBJ2-3
TGTGCCAGCAGCTCCGACAGGGGGGGCACGCAGTATTTT
CASSSDRGGTQYF
>NA|TRBV28|TRBD2|TRBJ2-1
TGTGCCAGCACCGTCCGCGCCCGGGGGGACAATGAGCAGTTCTTC
CASTVRARGDNEQFF
>NA|TRBV9|NA|TRBJ2-7
TGTGCCAGCAGCGTAGACGTGGGGAGCGAGCAGTACTTC
CASSVDVGSEQYF
>NA|TRBV7-2|TRBD2|TRBJ2-1
TGTGCCAGCAGCACCCGTAGCGGGGGAAATGAGCAGTTCTTC
CASSTRSGGNEQFF
>NA|TRBV10-3|NA|TRBJ1-1
TGTGCCATCAGTCCTGGTTGGGGGGGGAAGACTGAAGCTTTCTTT
CAISPGWGGKTEAFF
>NA|TRBV7-2|NA|TRBJ2-7
TGTGCCAGCAGCCCTAGCGAACCCACCTCCTACGAGCAGTACTTC
CASSPSEPTSYEQYF
>once|TRBV10-3|NA|TRBJ1-4
TGTGCCATCAGTGAGTCGAGCGGGGCAACTAATGAAAAACTGTTTTTT
CAISESSGATNEKLFF
>few|TRBV25-1|NA|TRBJ2-1
TGTGCCAGCAGCCCCGGGGGAGGCCGGGCGGGGAATGAGCAGTTCTTC
CASSPGGGRAGNEQFF
>NA|TRBV6-5|NA|TRBJ2-3
TGTGCCAGCACCCTTTACGGGACTAGCACAGATACGCAGTATTTT
CASTLYGTSTDTQYF
>NA|TRBV7-2|NA|TRBJ1-2
TGTGCCAGCAGCTTACAGGGGCACTATGGCTACACCTTC
CASSLQGHYGYTF
>NA|TRBV30|NA|TRBJ1-4
TGTGCCTGGAGTGTACAGGCCCTTGGAAAACTGTTTTTT
CAWSVQALGKLFF
>NA|TRBV10-3|NA|TRBJ1-2
TGTGCCATCAGCGCAGAAGCGGATAACGACTATGGCTACACCTTC
CAISAEADNDYGYTF
>NA|TRBV30|NA|TRBJ2-3
TGTGCCTGGAGTGCGGGGGATACGCAGTATTTT
CAWSAGDTQYF
>NA|TRBV9|TRBD1|TRBJ1-3
TGTGCCAGCAGCGGACGGGACAGATACTCTGGAAACACCATATATTTT
CASSGRDRYSGNTIYF
>few|TRBV28|NA|TRBJ2-2
TGTGCCAGCAGCCCAAGGCGCGCGGCCGCGAACACCGGGGAGCTGTTTTTT
CASSPRRAAANTGELFF
>NA|TRBV5-1|TRBD2|TRBJ2-2
TGCGCCAGCAGACTAGCGGGGTCCGGGGAGCTGTTTTTT
CASRLAGSGELFF
>few|TRBV7-6|TRBD2|TRBJ2-2
TGTGCCAGCAGCTTTCTAGCGGGAGGGACCGGGGAGCTGTTTTTT
CASSFLAGGTGELFF
>once|TRBV19|NA|TRBJ2-7
TGTGCCAGTACCCAAGGAGGGAATACCTACGAGCAGTACTTC
CASTQGGNTYEQYF
>NA|TRBV6-6|NA|TRBJ2-6
TGTGCCAGCAGTTCCGCGAGCTCTGGGGCCAACGTCCTGACTTTC
CASSSASSGANVLTF
>NA|TRBV7-2|TRBD2|TRBJ2-5
TGTGCCAGCAGCTTAGGGGTAGCGGGGGGCCCTGAGACCCAGTACTTC
CASSLGVAGGPETQYF
>NA|TRBV27|NA|TRBJ2-5
TGTGCCAGCAGTTGGGGGGGCCCACGGGAGACCCAGTACTTC
CASSWGGPRETQYF
>NA|TRBV9|NA|TRBJ2-1
TGTGCCAGCAGCGTAATACACGGGAGAGACTACAATGAGCAGTTCTTC
CASSVIHGRDYNEQFF
>NA|TRBV7-2|NA|TRBJ2-1
TGTGCCAGCAGCTTAGTGGACTCGAATGAGCAGTTCTTC
CASSLVDSNEQFF
>NA|TRBV7-7|TRBD1|TRBJ2-3
TGTGCTAGCAGCACAGACAGGGGCGATACGCAGTATTTT
CASSTDRGDTQYF
>NA|TRBV21-1|NA|TRBJ2-7
TGTGCCAGCAGCACCCGAGCGACTACCTCCTACGAGCAGTACTTC
CASSTRATTSYEQYF
>NA|TRBV12-3/TRBV12-4|TRBD1|TRBJ2-7
TGTGCCAGCAGCCGCCTAGGGACAGGGACGTACTTC
CASSRLGTGTYF
>once|TRBV20-1|NA|TRBJ1-5
TGCAGTGCTCGACAGGTGGGGCCCCAGCATTTT
CSARQVGPQHF
>NA|TRBV4-3|NA|TRBJ2-5
TGCGCCAGCAGCCCCTCTTGGGGGGAGGAGACCCAGTACTTC
CASSPSWGEETQYF
>NA|TRBV19|NA|TRBJ2-1
TGTGCCAGTAGGTCGGGATCCTACAATGAGCAGTTCTTC
CASRSGSYNEQFF
>NA|TRBV3-1/TRBV3-2|NA|TRBJ1-1
TGTGCCAGCAGCCAATGGGGCGGGGTCGGGGCTTTCTTT
CASSQWGGVGAFF
>NA|TRBV5-1|NA|TRBJ1-3
TGCGCCAGCAGCTCTCTGGCGGGGGGACCTGGAAACACCATATATTTT
CASSSLAGGPGNTIYF
>NA|TRBV10-3|TRBD1|TRBJ2-1
TGTGCCATCAGTGATCGAAGGGGACAGGGTGTCCACAATGAGCAGTTCTTC
CAISDRRGQGVHNEQFF
>NA|TRBV2|TRBD2|TRBJ2-3
TGTGCCAGCAGTGGACTAGCGGGGGCCACAGATACGCAGTATTTT
CASSGLAGATDTQYF
>NA|TRBV24-1|NA|TRBJ1-5
TGTGCCACCAGGATCGAGACAGAGAATCAGCCCCAGCATTTT
CATRIETENQPQHF
>NA|TRBV7-2|NA|TRBJ2-5
TGTGCCAGCAGCCCCCCTGGGGCCGCAGGGACCCAGTACTTC
CASSPPGAAGTQYF
>NA|TRBV20-1|NA|TRBJ2-1
TGCACCCCCTACGCAGGGTTCTTC
CTPYAGFF
>NA|TRBV19|TRBD2|TRBJ2-5
TGTGCCAGTAGTACCGGACTAGCGGGGGGACAAGAGACCCAGTACTTC
CASSTGLAGGQETQYF
>NA|TRBV4-1|NA|TRBJ1-5
TGCGCCAGCAGCCAAGATTGGGGGGATTATAGCAATCAGCCCCAGCATTTT
CASSQDWGDYSNQPQHF
>NA|TRBV19|NA|TRBJ2-5
TGTGCCAGTAGTAGGGCCCGCCAAGGGGCCCAGTACTTC
CASSRARQGAQYF
>NA|TRBV6-6|NA|TRBJ2-3
TGTGCCAGCAGCCCCTCGGGGAGCACAGATACGCAGTATTTT
CASSPSGSTDTQYF
>NA|TRBV6-5|TRBD1|TRBJ2-7
TGTGCCAGCAGTTACACCGGGACAGGGGCCTACGAGCAGTACTTC
CASSYTGTGAYEQYF